This TCR beta chain was profiled in a study of T cell responses to AZD1222 COVID-19 vaccine. Broader study findings: Clonal diversity may have been underestimated in mostly white British donors.

Method: immunoSEQ multiplex PCR; TCRdb's copy keeps in-frame clones and lacks some. The data show about 150,000 clones, approximately 90% seen once. About this clone itself: Its antigen is as yet unknown.

Per germline, CDR1 ENHRY and CDR2 SYGVKD. This CDR3 is built from 15 residues. V was shortened by 10 bases and J by 1 base, with 20 bases between the two germline ends. V gene TRBV10-3 combines with J gene TRBJ2-7, with a possible D match to TRBD2 (6 bases). This receptor was taken from an adult who received the AZD1222 COVID-19 vaccine. Sequenced here: peripheral blood, sampled 28 days after the second AZD1222 dose. The CDR3 loop reads CATNPAGSQSYEQYF. CDR3 DNA sequence: TGTGCCACCAATCCAGCCGGGAGTCAATCCTACGAGCAGTACTTC.